A single sample is the source of the 25 T cell receptor beta chains below, sequenced in a study of T-cell reconstitution after alpha-beta-depleted transplantation in children. Unique molecular identifiers tagged the TCRbeta library. From the PCR reads, TCRdb called clonotypes with MiXCR, one entry per CDR3 protein. In the table there are about 580,000 distinct CDR3 sequences, more than 20% of which are singletons. The sample in question was PBMCs, mostly from graft donor cells, obtained 360 days after TCRalphabeta/CD19-depleted stem cell transplant. The receptor set was obtained from a boy less than two years old who had a stem cell transplant for acute myeloid leukemia, so the T cells may come from the graft donor.

This chain uses TRBV12-3 or TRBV12-4 with TRBJ2-3; tentatively, D is TRBD1 (5 bases). Trimming removed 7 bases from V and 2 bases from J, with 13 bases in between. This CDR3 comprises 14 residues. In nucleotides, the CDR3 is TGTGCCAGCACCCACGACAGCCACACAGATACGCAGTATTTT. Protein: CASTHDSHTDTQYF.

The rearrangement joins TRBV6-4 to TRBJ2-1; possibly TRBD1 for D (6 bases). V lost 3 bases and J lost 4, with 13 bases in between. Germline assignment: CDR1 MRHNA and CDR2 SNTAGT. This CDR3 spans 15 amino acids. The CDR3 sequence: CASSDSVGAYNEQFF. In DNA, the CDR3 is TGTGCCAGCAGTGATTCCGTGGGGGCGTACAATGAGCAGTTCTTC.

The rearrangement links TRBV12-3 or TRBV12-4 to TRBJ2-2; no definite D call. The CDR3 loop spans 14 amino acids. Trimming shortened V by 3 bases and J by 4 bases, and 9 bases separated the two germline ends. For the CDR3, the DNA is TGTGCCAGCAGTTTTAGGCTGGGCACCGGGGAGCTGTTTTTT. It translates to CASSFRLGTGELFF.

The J gene is TRBJ2-1, the V gene TRBV12-3 or TRBV12-4; 7 bases match TRBD2. This CDR3 contains 15 residues. Unmatched junction bases numbered 7, after V lost 8 bases and J lost 0 bases. Written as DNA, the CDR3 is TGTGCCAGCGCCACCGGGGGGTACTCCTACAATGAGCAGTTCTTC. It translates to CASATGGYSYNEQFF.

J is TRBJ2-2 and V is TRBV27; D tentatively fits TRBD1 or TRBD2 (5 bases each). Germline V lookup: CDR1 MNHEY, CDR2 SMNVEV (reference sequence). The length of the CDR3 is 13 residues. Trimming removed 6 bases from V and 4 bases from J, with 9 bases in between. The chain's CDR3 is CASSIGTTGELFF. CDR3 nucleotides: TGTGCCAGCAGCATCGGGACCACCGGGGAGCTGTTTTTT.

This clonotype was seen many times. V and J are TRBV6-5 and TRBJ1-2; D gene uncertain. The germline V gene encodes CDR1 MNHEY and CDR2 SVGAGI. The V end was cut by 4 bases, the J end by 1 base, with 13 bases between. The CDR3 contains 15 residues. The CDR3 sequence: CASSSPPGGNYGYTF. CDR3 nucleotides: TGTGCCAGCAGTTCCCCACCGGGCGGTAACTATGGCTACACCTTC.

This clonotype has ten or more counts. V usage is TRBV6-6 and J usage is TRBJ2-7; the D is unclear. Per germline, CDR1 MNHNY and CDR2 SVGAGI (reference sequence). The CDR3 is 13 amino acids. V was clipped by 5 bases and J by 5 bases, with 13 bases between them. Here the CDR3 DNA reads TGTGCCAGCAGTCTAGGTTGGGTGGACGAGCAGTACGTC. This gives the protein CASSLGWVDEQYV.

V is TRBV5-1 and J is TRBJ2-5; 9 bases map to TRBD1. The CDR3 totals 15 residues. Germline V gene data show CDR1 as SGHRS and CDR2 as YFSETQ. With 5 bases clipped from V and 1 base from J, the junction kept 6 bases outside the gene matches. CDR3 amino acids: CASRIQGAPQETQYF. In DNA form, the CDR3 reads TGCGCCAGCAGGATACAGGGGGCGCCCCAAGAGACCCAGTACTTC.

This clonotype appeared a few times. The rearrangement uses TRBV7-2 and TRBJ2-3; TRBD2 matches at 14 bases. Germline CDR1 SGHTA, CDR2 FQGNSA. V dropped 3 bases and J dropped 5; count of bases not matched to a gene: 4. The CDR3 is 16 amino acids. CDR3 in amino acids: CASSFRTSGGLDTQYF. The CDR3 region has the DNA TGTGCCAGCAGCTTTCGGACTAGCGGGGGGTTAGATACGCAGTATTTT.

This clonotype was counted many times. This sequence joins TRBV7-9 and TRBJ2-1; D remains unclear. V gave up 5 bases and J gave up 8 bases, with 19 bases separating them. The CDR3 contains 15 residues. The germline V gene encodes CDR1 SEHNR and CDR2 FQNEAQ (reference sequence). The DNA for the CDR3 is TGTGCCAGCAGCGGTAGGTGGCGTGGCCCCGATGAGCAGTTCTTC. Translated, it gives CASSGRWRGPDEQFF.

The V call is TRBV20-1, the J call TRBJ2-1; 10 bases agree with TRBD1. Germline assignment: CDR1 DFQATT and CDR2 SNEGSKA (reference sequence). This CDR3 region has 14 residues. V was pared by 5 bases and J by 6 bases, with 7 bases of the junction left unmatched. The CDR3 region has the DNA TGCAGTGCTGCCTCCGGGACAGGGGTCAATGAGCAGTTCTTC. As protein: CSAASGTGVNEQFF.

This clonotype was recorded many times. V gene TRBV6-5 combines with J gene TRBJ2-2; 7 nucleotides align to TRBD1. The CDR3 spans 14 residues. Germline-derived CDR1 and CDR2 are MNHEY and SVGAGI. Trimming took 8 bases from V and 6 from J; bases not matched to a gene: 9. As DNA, the CDR3 is TGTGCCAGCTCGGGTCTTCAGGGGGCCGGGGAGCTGTTTTTT. Protein sequence: CASSGLQGAGELFF.

There are many counts of this clonotype. The rearrangement joins TRBV20-1 to TRBJ2-7, with TRBD1 matching 8 bases. CDR3 length: 13 amino acids. The V gene's germline CDR1 is DFQATT and CDR2 SNEGSKA (reference sequence). Germline trimming cut 2 bases from V and 4 bases from J; bases unmatched to any gene: 4. CDR3 nucleotide sequence: TGCAGTGCTAGATCCTGGACAGGGTACGAGCAGTACTTC. Translation: CSARSWTGYEQYF.

The chain has TRBV6-1 and TRBJ2-3; the D gene is possibly TRBD1 (6 bases). The CDR3 length is 15 residues. Germline assignment: CDR1 MNHNS and CDR2 SASEGT. Deletions cut 9 bases from V and 0 bases from J, with 16 bases between. CDR3 nucleotides: TGTGCCAGTGTTAGGGGGTGGGCTAGCACAGATACGCAGTATTTT. Amino acids: CASVRGWASTDTQYF.

This clonotype was seen ten or more times. The J gene is TRBJ1-5, the V gene TRBV13, with D tentatively TRBD1 (6 bases). The germline CDR1 and CDR2 sequences are PRHDT and FYEKMQ (reference sequence). The V and J ends lost 3 bases and 7 bases respectively, with 13 bases between them. This CDR3 is 14 amino acids long. CDR3 protein: CASSLGGGRQPQHF. DNA for the CDR3: TGTGCCAGCAGCTTGGGGGGGGGCCGCCAGCCCCAGCATTTT.

Ten or more counts support this clonotype. The rearrangement links TRBV7-3 to TRBJ1-5; TRBD1 matches at 10 bases. Germline CDR1 SGHTA, CDR2 FQGTGA. This CDR3 is 13 amino acids long. V lost 5 bases to trimming and J lost 6 bases; unmatched junction nucleotides: 1. The CDR3 reads CASSRDRGQPQHF. In DNA form, the CDR3 reads TGTGCCAGCAGCAGGGACAGGGGTCAGCCCCAGCATTTT.

There are many counts of this clonotype. This chain connects TRBV11-3 to TRBJ2-2, with 7 bases matching TRBD2. Trimming at V came to 0 bases and at J to 4 bases, leaving 2 bases not matched to a gene. CDR1 SGHNT and CDR2 YENEEA come from the germline V gene. This CDR3 contains 15 residues. The CDR3 DNA is TGTGCCAGCAGCTTAGAGGGGGGGTCCACCGGGGAGCTGTTTTTT. Amino acid sequence: CASSLEGGSTGELFF.

In its sample, this clonotype was seen many times. The chain recombines TRBV24-1 with TRBJ2-3; the match to TRBD1 covers 9 bases. This CDR3 region has 17 residues. V shed 1 base, J shed 5 bases, and the junction held 9 bases outside the gene matches. In germline, CDR1 is KGHDR, CDR2 SFDVKD. The CDR3 protein is CATSDLGGGQGLDTQYF. DNA of the CDR3: TGTGCCACCAGTGATTTAGGTGGGGGACAGGGCCTAGATACGCAGTATTTT.

With regard to this clonotype: A much larger clone sits a single nucleotide away, making a read error possible. This chain links TRBV20-1 with TRBJ2-7; D is possibly TRBD2 (5 bases). The germline gives CDR1 DFQATT, CDR2 SNEGSKA (reference sequence). This CDR3 has 14 amino acids. The V end lost 1 base, the J end lost 4 bases, and 14 bases lay between the germline ends. The CDR3 sequence: CSARASGRGYEQYF. For the CDR3, the DNA is TGCAGTGCTAGAGCATCAGGACGGGGTTACGAGCAGTACTTC.

This clonotype was observed at least ten times. V gene TRBV4-2 combines with J gene TRBJ2-1; D is possibly TRBD1 or TRBD2 (5 bases each). The CDR3 is made up of 13 amino acids. CDR1 is LGHNA, CDR2 YNFKEQ, per germline. V dropped 0 bases and J dropped 6 bases, with 6 bases sitting between them. CDR3 in DNA: TGTGCCAGCAGCCAAGATGGGGGCAATGAGCAGTTCTTC. Translation: CASSQDGGNEQFF.

This clonotype was recorded many times. CDR3 in amino acids: CSALGLAGSTDTQYF. The CDR3 coding sequence is TGCAGTGCCCTGGGACTAGCGGGGTCCACAGATACGCAGTATTTT. The chain is built from TRBV20-1 and TRBJ2-3, with TRBD2 matching over 13 bases. The trim removed 6 bases at V and 2 bases at J, leaving 5 bases unmatched. This CDR3 is 15 amino acids long. Germline V gene data show CDR1 as DFQATT and CDR2 as SNEGSKA (reference sequence).

V and J are TRBV20-1 and TRBJ2-3; 11 bases align to TRBD2. This CDR3 has 16 amino acids. Germline-derived CDR1 and CDR2 are DFQATT and SNEGSKA (reference sequence). The junction had 8 bases not matched to a gene; V was cut back by 6 bases and J by 0 bases. The CDR3: CSAISGGAWSTDTQYF. DNA of the CDR3: TGCAGTGCAATTAGCGGGGGGGCCTGGAGCACAGATACGCAGTATTTT.

This clonotype was seen many times. A far bigger clonotype differs at one base, so this is likely a read error. The chain carries TRBV7-9 and TRBJ2-5; no firm D call. Looked up from germline, CDR1 is SEHNR and CDR2 is FQNEAQ (reference sequence). V lost 1 base and J lost 6, with 3 bases in between. The CDR3 is 11 amino acids. For the CDR3, the DNA is TGTGCCAGCAGCTTAGAAAAGACCCAGTACTTC. Encoded protein: CASSLEKTQYF.

Many counts were recorded for this clonotype. The rearrangement joins TRBV12-3 or TRBV12-4 to TRBJ2-1; D uncertain. CDR3 length: 14 residues. Trimming removed 3 bases at V and 3 bases at J, with 9 bases between. Written as DNA, the CDR3 is TGTGCCAGCAGTTTTGTGCTAAACTACAATGAGCAGTTCTTC. This encodes CASSFVLNYNEQFF.

Turning to this clonotype: The germline gene is not matched at one end of the junction; a read error may be the cause. The genes are TRBV20-1 and TRBJ1-4; no reliable D call. Germline V gene data show CDR1 as DFQATT and CDR2 as SNEGSKA (reference sequence). The CDR3 spans 17 residues. CDR3 region: CCARDGERRSGNEKLFF. DNA for the CDR3: TGCTGTGCTAGAGATGGCGAGCGGAGGTCGGGGAATGAAAAACTGTTTTTT.